This TCR beta chain stems from a study of T cells in Graves' hyperthyroidism and ophthalmopathy. Patients were excluded for uncontrolled infection, other autoimmune disease, pregnancy or lactation. Diagnoses were established using clinical symptoms, serum thyroxine and TRAb, thyroid ultrasound and orbital computed tomography. Approximately 9.3 ml of fresh peripheral blood supplied the PBMCs. There are many counts of this clonotype. Its specificity is not known. TCR beta CDR3 sequences were amplified from RNA transcripts. With the HTBI primer set, the TCR CDR3 went through a first round of RT-PCR. MiXCR was run by TCRdb on the multiplex PCR reads, yielding one entry per CDR3 protein. The data show 400,000 to 450,000 distinct CDR3 sequences, roughly 15% seen once. General study points: Ophthalmopathy was identified by the model a median around 6 months ahead of onset.

The CDR3 runs 13 residues. Germline V CDR1 and CDR2: SEHNR, FQNEAQ (reference sequence). Trimming left V 2 bases short and J 6 bases short, with 11 bases between. This rearrangement joins TRBV7-9 to TRBJ2-7; no clear D gene. This clonotype was sampled from a man in his late teens or twenties with Graves' ophthalmopathy. Input material: blood. The CDR3 DNA reads as TGTGCCAGCAGCTTAAGTCCGAGCATCGAGCAGTACTTC. Translating it yields CASSLSPSIEQYF. Complete variable domain (other parts from reference TRBV7-9 and TRBJ2-7): DTGVSQNPRHKITKRGQNVTFRCDPISEHNRLYWYRQTLGQGPEFLTYFQNEAQLEKSRLLSDRFSAERPKGSFSTLEIQRTEQGDSAMYLCASSLSPSIEQYFGPGTRLTVT.